This is a list of T cell receptor beta chains from one sample in a study of identical twins. MiXCR, applied by TCRdb to the 5' RACE reads, yields one record per CDR3 protein. The sample has more than 400,000 distinct CDR3 sequences; about 16% are singletons. A further study also used this sample, focusing on yellow fever vaccine responses in identical twins.

The material sequenced was CD4+ T cells sorted from blood. The receptors derive from a woman aged 18-29 years in good health. Both conserved end residues are part of each CDR3. The D gene is left open where the match is weak. Expanded clones get a size class; other rows say once, few or many, or leave the size out.

>15|NA|TRBV5-1|TRBJ1-6|once
CASSLAVLGNSPLHF
TGCGCCAGCAGCTTGGCTGTCCTCGGAAATTCACCCCTCCACTTT
>15|NA|TRBV6-2/TRBV6-3|TRBJ2-1|few
CASRNDRSSYNEQFF
TGTGCCAGCAGAAACGACAGGAGCTCCTACAATGAGCAGTTCTTC
>16|NA|TRBV5-1|TRBJ2-7|few
CASSLTPTGFSYEQYF
TGCGCCAGCAGCTTGACCCCTACAGGGTTTTCCTACGAGCAGTACTTC
>14|NA|TRBV2|TRBJ2-7|NA
CASSDRTGIYEQYF
TGTGCCAGCAGTGATAGAACAGGGATCTACGAGCAGTACTTC
>12|NA|TRBV28|TRBJ2-1|few
CASSSYYNEQFF
TGTGCCAGCAGTTCTTACTACAATGAGCAGTTCTTC
>15|NA|TRBV9|TRBJ1-1|NA
CASSVAPGPNTEAFF
TGTGCCAGCAGCGTCGCCCCGGGACCAAACACTGAAGCTTTCTTT
>15|NA|TRBV6-5|TRBJ1-5|few
CASSYSRRGNQPQHF
TGTGCCAGCAGTTACTCGAGGAGGGGCAATCAGCCCCAGCATTTT
>13|NA|TRBV19|TRBJ1-1|NA
CASSILGTRAAFF
TGTGCCAGTAGTATATTGGGCACTCGAGCGGCTTTCTTT
>15|NA|TRBV29-1|TRBJ2-5|NA
CSVQNPYLNQETQYF
TGCAGCGTCCAAAATCCTTACCTGAACCAAGAGACCCAGTACTTC
>16|NA|TRBV12-3/TRBV12-4|TRBJ1-6|few
CASSLGPGRYNSPLHF
TGTGCCAGCAGTTTAGGGCCGGGACGTTATAATTCACCCCTCCACTTT
>14|NA|TRBV12-3/TRBV12-4|TRBJ2-2|few
CASSLAVASGELFF
TGTGCCAGCAGTTTAGCTGTGGCCTCCGGGGAGCTGTTTTTT
>15|NA|TRBV6-5|TRBJ2-1|few
CASSYSSAQGNEQFF
TGTGCCAGCAGTTACTCGAGTGCCCAAGGGAATGAGCAGTTCTTC
>16|NA|TRBV28|TRBJ1-5|NA
CASSPGPQAGNQPQHF
TGTGCCAGCAGCCCGGGACCCCAAGCGGGCAATCAGCCCCAGCATTTT
>14|NA|TRBV20-1|TRBJ2-5|NA
CSAAPVEKGETQYF
TGCAGTGCTGCCCCGGTAGAAAAAGGGGAGACCCAGTACTTC
>14|NA|TRBV19|TRBJ1-1|NA
CASQAYYRGTEAFF
TGTGCCAGTCAGGCCTACTATAGGGGTACTGAAGCTTTCTTT
>14|NA|TRBV12-3/TRBV12-4|TRBJ1-1|few
CASSLGRGDTEAFF
TGTGCCAGCAGTTTAGGCAGGGGAGACACTGAAGCTTTCTTT
>11|NA|TRBV27|TRBJ1-1|many
CASVRNTEAFF
TGTGCCAGCGTCAGGAACACTGAAGCTTTCTTT
>13|NA|TRBV5-1|TRBJ2-7|NA
CASSLDASYEQYF
TGCGCCAGCAGCTTGGACGCTTCCTACGAGCAGTACTTC
>13|TRBD2|TRBV9|TRBJ2-1|few
CASGLAVNNEQFF
TGTGCCAGCGGACTAGCGGTCAACAATGAGCAGTTCTTC
>15|NA|TRBV19|TRBJ2-2|few
CASSTGHLNTGELFF
TGTGCCAGTAGTACGGGACACCTGAACACCGGGGAGCTGTTTTTT
>18|NA|TRBV4-1|TRBJ2-6|NA
CASSQDTPGATWANVLTF
TGCGCCAGCAGCCAGGACACTCCCGGGGCAACCTGGGCCAACGTCCTGACTTTC
>13|NA|TRBV6-6|TRBJ2-3|NA
CASSYVGLDTQYF
TGTGCCAGCAGTTACGTGGGACTTGATACGCAGTATTTT
>16|NA|TRBV28|TRBJ2-3|NA
CASSFLVDSFTDTQYF
TGTGCCAGCAGTTTTCTAGTGGACAGTTTCACAGATACGCAGTATTTT
>13|NA|TRBV3-1|TRBJ2-2|NA
CASSQAGAGELFF
TGTGCCAGCAGCCAAGCAGGAGCCGGGGAGCTGTTTTTT
>12|NA|TRBV12-3/TRBV12-4|TRBJ2-5|many
CASSLWQETQYF
TGTGCCAGCAGTTTGTGGCAAGAGACCCAGTACTTC
>14|TRBD1|TRBV5-1|TRBJ1-2|many
CASSLGQANYGYTF
TGTGCCAGCAGCTTAGGACAGGCAAACTATGGCTACACCTTC
>15|TRBD1|TRBV7-9|TRBJ2-6|NA
CASSWTGAGANVLTF
TGTGCCAGCAGCTGGACAGGGGCTGGGGCCAACGTCCTGACTTTC
>14|TRBD2|TRBV20-1|TRBJ2-7|NA
CSARTGLAAYEQYF
TGCAGTGCTAGAACGGGACTAGCGGCCTACGAGCAGTACTTC
>14|NA|TRBV11-3|TRBJ2-7|few
CASRRRGFDYEQYF
TGTGCCAGCCGCCGCCGCGGGTTTGACTACGAGCAGTACTTC
>15|TRBD1|TRBV3-1|TRBJ1-1|few
CASSLGQGVNTEAFF
TGTGCCAGCAGCCTGGGACAGGGAGTCAACACTGAAGCTTTCTTT
>14|NA|TRBV12-3/TRBV12-4|TRBJ2-4|many
CASSLGQKKNIQYF
TGTGCCAGCAGTTTGGGCCAGAAGAAAAACATTCAGTACTTC
>14|TRBD1|TRBV6-1|TRBJ1-1|few
CASRLDRAFVEAFF
TGTGCCAGCAGACTGGACAGGGCTTTTGTTGAAGCTTTCTTT
>12|NA|TRBV10-3|TRBJ1-1|NA
CAITGSNTEAFF
TGTGCCATCACCGGATCGAACACTGAAGCTTTCTTT
>13|TRBD2|TRBV20-1|TRBJ2-1|NA
CSAYSGRTNEQFF
TGCAGTGCTTATAGCGGGAGAACGAATGAGCAGTTCTTC
>12|NA|TRBV5-1|TRBJ1-1|many
CASSGGVTEAFF
TGCGCCAGCAGCGGAGGGGTTACTGAAGCTTTCTTT
>15|NA|TRBV5-1|TRBJ2-7|NA
CASSKAGPTSYEQYF
TGCGCCAGCAGCAAGGCCGGGCCTACCTCCTACGAGCAGTACTTC
>13|TRBD1|TRBV2|TRBJ2-1|NA
CASSVEGAVEQFF
TGTGCCAGCAGTGTCGAGGGGGCGGTTGAGCAGTTCTTC
>16|NA|TRBV5-1|TRBJ2-2|few
CASSLAGEPNTGELFF
TGCGCCAGCAGCTTGGCTGGGGAACCGAACACCGGGGAGCTGTTTTTT
>18|NA|TRBV4-1|TRBJ2-1|NA
CASSQDRGHKRPYNEQFF
TGCGCCAGCAGCCAAGATCGAGGGCACAAGAGGCCCTACAATGAGCAGTTCTTC
>14|TRBD2|TRBV5-1|TRBJ2-1|few
CASSLGGSLDEQFF
TGCGCCAGCAGCTTGGGCGGGAGTTTGGATGAGCAGTTCTTC
>14|NA|TRBV3-1|TRBJ1-1|few
CATSRTETNTEAFF
TGTGCCACCTCCCGGACAGAGACGAACACTGAAGCTTTCTTT
>14|TRBD1|TRBV5-1|TRBJ2-5|few
CASSLDGTEKTQYF
TGCGCCAGCAGCTTGGACGGGACAGAGAAGACCCAGTACTTC
>13|NA|TRBV3-1|TRBJ1-2|NA
CASSPIEGYGYTF
TGTGCCAGCAGCCCAATTGAGGGCTATGGCTACACCTTC
>15|TRBD1|TRBV2|TRBJ2-7|NA
CASSDEGATSHEQYF
TGTGCCAGCAGTGATGAGGGGGCCACGTCCCACGAGCAGTACTTC
>15|TRBD2|TRBV3-1|TRBJ2-7|NA
CASGLAGGGSYEQYF
TGTGCCAGCGGACTAGCGGGAGGTGGAAGCTACGAGCAGTACTTC
>16|TRBD2|TRBV3-1|TRBJ2-3|few
CASSPRGGSQTDTQYF
TGTGCCAGCAGCCCCCGGGGGGGGAGCCAAACAGATACGCAGTATTTT
>15|NA|TRBV15|TRBJ1-4|NA
CATSTRGDSGEKLFF
TGTGCCACCAGCACCCGGGGGGACTCTGGGGAAAAACTGTTTTTT
>15|NA|TRBV7-2|TRBJ1-5|few
CASSIQSLSNQPQHF
TGTGCCAGCAGCATACAGAGTTTAAGCAATCAGCCCCAGCATTTT
>11|NA|TRBV24-1|TRBJ2-1|NA
CATSDFNEQFF
TGTGCCACCAGTGATTTCAATGAGCAGTTCTTC
>10|NA|TRBV12-3/TRBV12-4|TRBJ2-1|NA
CASSFGEQFF
TGTGCCAGCAGTTTTGGTGAGCAGTTCTTC